Presented here are 24 T cell receptor beta chains from one specimen sequenced in a study of cytomegalovirus exposure and HLA in healthy donors. PCR employed 60 Vbeta and 13 Jbeta primers. Produced via immunoSEQ multiplex PCR; TCRdb's table is partial and in-frame only. The profile covers about 120,000 clones, with roughly 80% appearing a single time and approximately 4% taken by the ten largest. The source material was PBMCs. These receptor sequences come from a man aged 18-30 years in good health and CMV-seropositive.

V and J are TRBV5-4 and TRBJ1-4; unclear D gene. The V and J ends lost 0 bases and 3 bases respectively, with 12 bases between them. Per the germline V gene, CDR1 is SGHNT and CDR2 is YYREEE (reference sequence). This CDR3 has 16 residues. The CDR3 spells CASSLGRGVANEKLFF. DNA of the CDR3: TGTGCCAGCAGCTTGGGGAGAGGAGTAGCTAATGAAAAACTGTTTTTT.

J is TRBJ2-7 and V is TRBV5-1; 14 positions match TRBD2. This CDR3 comprises 17 residues. J lost 3 bases, V lost 0 bases, and 5 bases had no gene match. CDR1 and CDR2 from the germline V gene are SGHRS and YFSETQ. CDR3 DNA: TGCGCCAGCAGCTTGGGGACTAGCGGGAGGCGACTCTACGAGCAGTACTTC. It translates to CASSLGTSGRRLYEQYF.

The genes are TRBV6-1 and TRBJ2-5; 7 bases are shared with TRBD2. This CDR3 has 14 residues. Germline lookup yields CDR1 MNHNS and CDR2 SASEGT. With 10 bases clipped from V and 5 bases from J, the junction kept 13 bases outside the gene matches. The CDR3: CAIRGTIRTETQYF. In DNA form, the CDR3 reads TGTGCCATTAGAGGGACTATAAGAACGGAGACCCAGTACTTC.

This rearrangement joins TRBV5-6 to TRBJ2-5; weak D call: TRBD2 (5 bases). This CDR3 is built from 14 residues. Germline V gene data show CDR1 as SGHDT and CDR2 as YYEEEE. V was cut by 1 base and J by 4 bases, with 11 bases left in between. In nucleotides, the CDR3 is TGTGCCAGCAGCTTGTCGGAAGGGAGAGAGACCCAGTACTTC. The encoded protein is CASSLSEGRETQYF.

The gene calls are TRBV25-1 and TRBJ1-1, with D possibly TRBD1 on 6 matching bases. The V gene lost 6 bases and the J gene lost 4 bases, with 12 bases spanning the gap. CDR3 size: 13 residues. Germline V gene sequence: CDR1 MGHDK, CDR2 SYGVNS. CDR3 in DNA: TGTGCCAGCAGGGCAGGGGCGGCCACTGAAGCTTTCTTT. The encoded protein is CASRAGAATEAFF.

This clone was detected only a few times. This sequence joins TRBV2 and TRBJ1-5; D gene unclear. V lost 3 bases, J lost 5 bases, and 8 bases lay in between. This CDR3 spans 13 amino acids. CDR1 and CDR2 from the germline V gene are SNHLY and FYNNEI. The CDR3 sequence: CASSEGGDQPQHF. The CDR3 nucleotides read TGTGCCAGCAGTGAGGGCGGGGATCAGCCCCAGCATTTT.

The V call is TRBV28, the J call TRBJ2-7; 7 nucleotides match TRBD1. The CDR3 runs to 19 residues. CDR1 is MDHEN and CDR2 is SYDVKM in the germline V gene. The V segment lost 2 bases and the J segment 0 bases; nucleotides outside the gene matches: 16. CDR3 amino acids: CASSLEEQGLDPSSYEQYF. CDR3 nucleotides: TGTGCCAGCAGTTTAGAGGAACAGGGGCTCGATCCTAGCTCCTACGAGCAGTACTTC.

The V gene is TRBV19, the J gene TRBJ1-2; D is undetermined. The CDR3 extends over 15 amino acids. Germline CDR1 reads LNHDA; CDR2 reads SQIVND (reference sequence). Trimming took off 3 bases at V and 7 bases at J, with 18 bases between the two ends. The CDR3 DNA follows: TGTGCCAGTAGTATCGGAGGAGGCCAAGCGTCTGGCTACACCTTC. This codes for CASSIGGGQASGYTF.

This clone was seen a few times. The rearrangement links TRBV4-1 to TRBJ2-1, with 7 bases that match TRBD2. Germline assignment: CDR1 MGHRA and CDR2 YSYEKL. The CDR3 has 16 residues. V lost 0 bases and J lost 0; bases outside the gene matches: 2. Here the CDR3 DNA reads TGCGCCAGCAGCCAAGAGCGGGGGAGCTCCTACAATGAGCAGTTCTTC. Translation gives CASSQERGSSYNEQFF.

This clone is a singleton in its sample. This chain joins TRBV19 and TRBJ2-7; perhaps TRBD1 as D (5 bases). The CDR3 spans 12 residues. The ends were cut back, 9 bases at V and 3 bases at J, with 12 bases in the middle. Germline-derived CDR1 and CDR2 are LNHDA and SQIVND (reference sequence). The CDR3 sequence is CARLTDYYEQYF. The DNA for the CDR3 is TGTGCCAGACTGACAGATTACTACGAGCAGTACTTC. Looking up the rest from reference TRBV19 and TRBJ2-7 gives the full variable domain: DGGITQSPKYLFRKEGQNVTLSCEQNLNHDAMYWYRQDPGQGLRLIYYSQIVNDFQKGDIAEGYSVSREKKESFPLTVTSAQKNPTAFYLCARLTDYYEQYFGPGTRLTVT.

This clone turned up a few times. CDR3 DNA sequence: TGTGCCAGTACCCTGGGCGGTTTCGACAGGGAAAAAACTGAAGCTTTCTTT. Protein: CASTLGGFDREKTEAFF. The chain has TRBV19 and TRBJ1-1; 7 nucleotides align to TRBD1. The CDR3 spans 17 residues. The V and J ends lost 7 bases and 5 bases, in that order; junction bases with no gene match: 19. Germline CDR1 reads LNHDA; CDR2 reads SQIVND (reference sequence).

The rearrangement links TRBV2 to TRBJ2-7, with unresolved D. The CDR3 has 11 residues. Germline loops: CDR1 SNHLY, CDR2 FYNNEI. The ends were cut back, 5 bases at V and 2 bases at J, with 4 bases in the middle. The CDR3 reads CASSFTYEQYF. DNA of the CDR3: TGTGCCAGCAGTTTTACCTACGAGCAGTACTTC.

V usage is TRBV7-6 and J usage is TRBJ2-3, with 7 bases identical to TRBD1. Germline lookup yields CDR1 SGHVS and CDR2 FNYEAQ. CDR3 length: 16 residues. Germline trimming cut 5 bases from V and 2 bases from J; bases unmatched to any gene: 10. As DNA, the CDR3 is TGTGCCAGCAGCCAAAAACCGGGACAGAACACAGATACGCAGTATTTT. Its translation is CASSQKPGQNTDTQYF.

The rearrangement links TRBV19 to TRBJ2-1, with TRBD2 as a possible D gene (5 bases). Germline V lookup: CDR1 LNHDA, CDR2 SQIVND (reference sequence). The CDR3 consists of 14 residues. V was clipped by 3 bases and J by 7 bases, with 13 bases between them. The CDR3: CASSIYLEGNEQFF. CDR3 sequence (DNA): TGTGCCAGTAGTATTTATCTAGAGGGTAATGAGCAGTTCTTC.

This chain uses TRBV7-9 with TRBJ1-6, with TRBD1 matching over 8 bases. V lost 6 bases to trimming and J lost 8 bases; unmatched junction nucleotides: 6. CDR1 and CDR2 (germline): SEHNR, FQNEAQ (reference sequence). This CDR3 is built from 14 residues. The CDR3 protein is CASRPDRVYSPLHF. The CDR3 nucleotides read TGTGCCAGCAGGCCGGACAGGGTTTATTCACCCCTCCACTTT. Based on the CDR3 plus reference TRBV7-9 and TRBJ1-6, the full variable domain is DTGVSQNPRHKITKRGQNVTFRCDPISEHNRLYWYRQTLGQGPEFLTYFQNEAQLEKSRLLSDRFSAERPKGSFSTLEIQRTEQGDSAMYLCASRPDRVYSPLHFGNGTRLTVT.

The V gene is TRBV29-1, the J gene TRBJ2-1; no reliable D call. Germline V gene lookup returns CDR1 SQVTM and CDR2 ANQGSEA. The germline V and J ends were trimmed by 3 bases and 2 bases, with 11 bases remaining between them. The CDR3 runs 14 residues. The CDR3 DNA reads TGCAGCGTTGACGGCGGAAGGACCTACAATGAGCAGTTCTTC. Translated, it gives CSVDGGRTYNEQFF.

CDR3 sequence (DNA): TGCGCCAGCAGCCAAGTCGGGACTAGCGGAAGAGGGGAGACCCAGTACTTC. It yields the protein CASSQVGTSGRGETQYF. J is TRBJ2-5 and V is TRBV4-3; 11 bases agree with TRBD2. Trimming at V came to 1 base and at J to 5 bases, leaving 9 bases not matched to a gene. Germline V gives CDR1 LGHNA, CDR2 YSLEER. The CDR3 contains 17 residues.

This clone was seen only once. The genes are TRBV2 and TRBJ2-1, with 10 bases identical to TRBD2. CDR3 length: 14 amino acids. Germline-derived CDR1 and CDR2 are SNHLY and FYNNEI. The ends lost 6 bases at V and 4 bases at J; junction bases unmatched: 3. The CDR3 DNA sequence: TGTGCCAGCAGAGCGGGGGGGAAATACAATGAGCAGTTCTTC. Amino acids: CASRAGGKYNEQFF.

The gene calls are TRBV29-1 and TRBJ1-2; D may be TRBD1 (6 bases). The length of the CDR3 is 11 residues. Trimming shortened V by 4 bases and J by 8 bases, and 11 bases separated the two germline ends. In germline, CDR1 is SQVTM, CDR2 ANQGSEA. CDR3 sequence (DNA): TGCAGCGTTGCCGGACAGAGGGGCTACACCTTC. This sequence encodes CSVAGQRGYTF. Looking up the rest from reference TRBV29-1 and TRBJ1-2 gives the full variable domain: SAVISQKPSRDICQRGTSLTIQCQVDSQVTMMFWYRQQPGQSLTLIATANQGSEATYESGFVIDKFPISRPNLTFSTLTVSNMSPEDSSIYLCSVAGQRGYTFGSGTRLTVV.

This sequence joins TRBV2 and TRBJ2-7; D call uncertain. The CDR3 runs to 15 residues. Trimming cost V 7 bases and J 1 base, with 17 bases left between them. Germline CDR1 reads SNHLY; CDR2 reads FYNNEI. CDR3 sequence: CASTRSAGYSYEQYF. The CDR3 DNA sequence: TGTGCCAGCACAAGATCGGCAGGATATTCCTACGAGCAGTACTTC. The entire variable domain, with the rest obtained from reference TRBV2 and TRBJ2-7, is as follows: EPEVTQTPSHQVTQMGQEVILRCVPISNHLYFYWYRQILGQKVEFLVSFYNNEISEKSEIFDDQFSVERPDGSNFTLKIRSTKLEDSAMYFCASTRSAGYSYEQYFGPGTRLTVT.

V and J are TRBV7-2 and TRBJ2-5; D may be TRBD2 (5 bases). The CDR3 is 15 residues long. Germline CDR1 SGHTA, CDR2 FQGNSA. V lost 0 bases to trimming and J lost 1 base, with 9 bases between them. The chain's CDR3 is CASSLAGSGQETQYF. DNA for the CDR3: TGTGCCAGCAGCTTAGCAGGCAGCGGCCAAGAGACCCAGTACTTC.

The CDR3 DNA reads TGTGCCAGCAGCATGACTAGCGGCTCCACAGATACGCAGTATTTT. The encoded protein is CASSMTSGSTDTQYF. The chain combines TRBV7-2 with TRBJ2-3; 9 bases fit TRBD2. Trimming removed 5 bases from V and 2 bases from J; junction bases left unmatched: 5. Germline V gene lookup returns CDR1 SGHTA and CDR2 FQGNSA. The CDR3 is 15 amino acids.

The chain joins TRBV7-2 to TRBJ2-1; D remains unclear. With 0 bases removed from V and 5 bases from J, the gap between germline ends came to 5 bases. CDR3 length equals 13 residues. Germline assignment: CDR1 SGHTA and CDR2 FQGNSA. This CDR3 is CASSLALNNEQFF. In DNA, the CDR3 is TGTGCCAGCAGCTTAGCCTTAAACAATGAGCAGTTCTTC.

The genes are TRBV2 and TRBJ1-5; possibly TRBD1 for D (5 bases). Germline V lookup: CDR1 SNHLY, CDR2 FYNNEI. Trimming cost V 8 bases and J 3 bases, with 17 bases left between them. The CDR3 spans 15 residues. Here the CDR3 reads CASGGGRFLNQPQHF. As DNA, the CDR3 is TGTGCCAGCGGCGGGGGGAGATTCCTCAATCAGCCCCAGCATTTT.